Each of the 20 T cell receptor beta chains below was sequenced from the same sample in a study of T-cell memory formation after mild COVID-19. TCRdb recomputed calls from the 5' RACE reads with MiXCR, one row per CDR3 protein. Found here are 200,000 to 250,000 distinct CDR3 sequences, more than 9% of them singletons; the top ten hold around 3.3%. The sample comprised PBMCs or a T cell subset sorted from them (not recorded which). The receptors were sampled from a man between 18 and 35 years old who had mild COVID-19 (a few samples of this study predate the infection). Cell type and time point are not known.

The chain is built from TRBV5-1 and TRBJ2-7; D not resolved. The V end lost 1 base, the J end lost 3 bases, and 11 bases lay between the germline ends. The CDR3 sequence is 14 residues long. Per germline, CDR1 SGHRS and CDR2 YFSETQ. Written as DNA, the CDR3 is TGCGCCAGCAGCTTGCCCTCGTCCGGCTACGAGCAGTACTTC. The encoded protein is CASSLPSSGYEQYF.

This clonotype was picked up a small number of times. The CDR3 DNA is TGTGCCAGCAGCTCCGACAGGGGTAGAGAGACCCAGTACTTC. It translates to CASSSDRGRETQYF. The chain uses TRBV7-2 and TRBJ2-5, with TRBD1 matching over 8 bases. This CDR3 comprises 14 residues. V trimming: 4 bases; J trimming: 4 bases; junction bases outside the gene matches: 5. Looked up from germline, CDR1 is SGHTA and CDR2 is FQGNSA.

This clonotype has just a few counts. The J gene is TRBJ2-1, the V gene TRBV12-3 or TRBV12-4; 12 nucleotides line up with TRBD2. Trimming took 5 bases from V and 4 from J; bases not matched to a gene: 15. The CDR3 has 19 residues. The CDR3 nucleotides read TGTGCCAGCAGTCATCAAAGGGGACTAGCGGGCGGTTCTTACAATGAGCAGTTCTTC. It yields the protein CASSHQRGLAGGSYNEQFF.

The rearrangement joins TRBV6-5 to TRBJ1-1; D is perhaps TRBD1 (6 bases). This CDR3 contains 18 residues. Trimming pared 5 bases from V and 1 base from J, leaving 23 bases between. Germline CDR1 MNHEY, CDR2 SVGAGI. CDR3: CASSPWGQGRTQNTEAFF. In DNA form, the CDR3 reads TGTGCCAGCAGTCCGTGGGGGCAGGGACGGACGCAGAACACTGAAGCTTTCTTT.

This clonotype was detected a few times. This chain links TRBV5-5 with TRBJ1-1; 9 nucleotides line up with TRBD1. CDR3 length: 17 residues. Germline-derived CDR1 and CDR2 are SGHKS and YYEKEE (reference sequence). V gave up 3 bases and J gave up 6 bases; unmatched junction bases: 15. The DNA for the CDR3 is TGTGCCAGCAGCTCCCGGACAGGGGACGGTTTGGTACCTGAAGCTTTCTTT. It encodes CASSSRTGDGLVPEAFF.

There are many counts of this clonotype. This chain joins TRBV6-5 and TRBJ1-2; D not certain. Trimming shortened V by 6 bases and J by 4 bases, and 15 bases separated the two germline ends. Germline loops: CDR1 MNHEY, CDR2 SVGAGI. CDR3 length equals 14 residues. The CDR3 DNA sequence: TGTGCCAGCAGCAGTGGTCGGGTGGGCTATGGCTACACCTTC. This codes for CASSSGRVGYGYTF.

This clonotype was counted only a few times. Possible read error: a much larger clone is one base away. The CDR3 coding sequence is TGCGCCAGCAGCTTGGCACAGGGGAACACTGAAGCTTTCTTT. Residues: CASSLAQGNTEAFF. The rearrangement joins TRBV5-1 to TRBJ1-1; tentatively, D is TRBD1 (6 bases). CDR3 length: 14 residues. From germline, CDR1 is SGHRS and CDR2 YFSETQ. Deletions cut 0 bases from V and 1 base from J, with 7 bases between.

This chain links TRBV12-3 or TRBV12-4 with TRBJ2-2; D may be TRBD1 (5 bases). CDR3 length: 17 residues. Trimming shortened V by 7 bases and J by 4 bases, and 22 bases separated the two germline ends. The CDR3 coding sequence is TGTGCCAGCACAACCCTAGGGCAGGGTACGGCCACCGGGGAGCTGTTTTTT. Translating gives CASTTLGQGTATGELFF.

This clonotype has only a few counts. This sequence joins TRBV27 and TRBJ2-7, with D possibly being TRBD1 (6 bases). Between the trimmed V and J ends, which lost 7 bases and 2 bases, there was a span of 24 bases. Looked up from germline, CDR1 is MNHEY and CDR2 is SMNVEV (reference sequence). CDR3 length: 17 amino acids. CDR3 amino acids: CASTRRTGNWGAYEQYV. CDR3 DNA: TGTGCCAGCACCCGGAGAACAGGGAATTGGGGAGCCTACGAGCAGTACGTC.

The rearrangement links TRBV5-4 to TRBJ1-4; no firm D call. Per germline, CDR1 SGHNT and CDR2 YYREEE (reference sequence). The CDR3 covers 14 residues. The ends were cut back, 2 bases at V and 4 bases at J, with 9 bases in the middle. The CDR3 protein is CASSFDLGNEKLFF. The CDR3, as DNA: TGTGCCAGCAGCTTCGATCTGGGTAATGAAAAACTGTTTTTT.

The V gene is TRBV6-5, the J gene TRBJ2-3; D unclear. The V end lost 2 bases, the J end lost 1 base, and 7 bases lay between the germline ends. The CDR3 extends over 14 amino acids. Germline V gene lookup returns CDR1 MNHEY and CDR2 SVGAGI. In DNA form, the CDR3 reads TGTGCCAGCAGTTACAGGTCCGGCACAGATACGCAGTATTTT. Its translation: CASSYRSGTDTQYF.

The chain carries TRBV18 and TRBJ1-2, with 7 bases identical to TRBD1. The CDR3 has 15 residues. The V and J ends lost 3 bases and 8 bases, in that order; junction bases with no gene match: 12. CDR1 and CDR2 (germline): KGHSH, LQKENI. CDR3 loop: CASSPYVTGEQGYTF. The CDR3 DNA sequence: TGTGCCAGCTCACCTTATGTAACAGGGGAGCAAGGCTACACCTTC.

Ten or more counts support this clonotype. The chain uses TRBV7-2 and TRBJ2-3, with D possibly matching TRBD1 (5 bases). The CDR3 totals 12 residues. V lost 5 bases, J lost 9 bases, and 12 bases lay in between. Germline assignment: CDR1 SGHTA and CDR2 FQGNSA. In DNA form, the CDR3 reads TGTGCCAGCAGCCCACCAGGGTCGACGCAGTATTTT. It translates to CASSPPGSTQYF.

This clonotype has more than one count but fewer than ten. V gene TRBV12-3 or TRBV12-4 combines with J gene TRBJ2-7; D is undetermined. CDR3 length equals 14 residues. Trimming left V 2 bases short and J 2 bases short, with 10 bases between. CDR3 sequence: CASSLSPGAYEQYF. The CDR3 DNA reads TGTGCCAGCAGTTTAAGTCCAGGAGCCTACGAGCAGTACTTC.

The chain uses TRBV6-5 and TRBJ2-3, with 12 bases fitting TRBD2. The V gene's germline CDR1 is MNHEY and CDR2 SVGAGI. V shed 6 bases, J shed 8 bases, and the junction held 15 bases outside the gene matches. The CDR3 loop spans 17 amino acids. The CDR3 protein is CASRPGLAGHRTFTQYF. DNA of the CDR3: TGTGCCAGCAGACCGGGACTAGCGGGTCACAGAACATTTACGCAGTATTTT.

The rearrangement uses TRBV9 and TRBJ1-2; 7 nucleotides match TRBD1. Germline CDR1 and CDR2: SGDLS and YYNGEE. CDR3 size: 14 residues. Trimming at V came to 4 bases and at J to 4 bases, leaving 7 bases not matched to a gene. The CDR3 is CASSINRGGYGYTF. The CDR3, as DNA: TGTGCCAGCAGCATCAACAGGGGCGGCTATGGCTACACCTTC.

This clonotype was recorded at least ten times. The V and J genes are TRBV11-2 and TRBJ1-1, with D uncertain. Germline CDR1 reads SGHAT; CDR2 reads FQNNGV. Trimming took off 5 bases at V and 11 bases at J, with 15 bases between the two ends. This CDR3 is built from 12 residues. Here the CDR3 reads CASSPRFYGAFF. Written as DNA, the CDR3 is TGTGCCAGCAGCCCCCGCTTTTATGGCGCTTTCTTT.

V and J are TRBV5-1 and TRBJ2-5, with D possibly matching TRBD1 (5 bases). CDR3 length: 16 residues. Germline assignment: CDR1 SGHRS and CDR2 YFSETQ. Trimming removed 0 bases from V and 4 bases from J, with 16 bases in between. CDR3 protein: CASSLAQGGFGETQYF. In DNA form, the CDR3 reads TGCGCCAGCAGCTTGGCTCAGGGTGGGTTTGGAGAGACCCAGTACTTC. The whole variable domain, filled in from reference TRBV5-1 and TRBJ2-5, reads KAGVTQTPRYLIKTRGQQVTLSCSPISGHRSVSWYQQTPGQGLQFLFEYFSETQRNKGNFPGRFSGRQFSNSRSEMNVSTLELGDSALYLCASSLAQGGFGETQYFGPGTRLLVL.

This clonotype was counted ten times or more. The chain carries TRBV20-1 and TRBJ2-5; D is ambiguous. This CDR3 has 14 amino acids. The V and J ends lost 1 base and 5 bases respectively, with 14 bases between them. Looked up from germline, CDR1 is DFQATT and CDR2 is SNEGSKA (reference sequence). CDR3 DNA: TGCAGTGCTAGAGTATCCTCTCTAGGCGAGACCCAGTACTTC. It yields the protein CSARVSSLGETQYF.

The CDR3 protein is CASSPGRSGVETQYF. CDR3 DNA sequence: TGTGCCAGCAGCCCAGGGCGTAGCGGGGTAGAGACCCAGTACTTC. The V gene is TRBV7-9, the J gene TRBJ2-5, with 8 bases identical to TRBD2. The ends lost 5 bases at V and 4 bases at J; junction bases unmatched: 9. The germline V gene encodes CDR1 SEHNR and CDR2 FQNEAQ (reference sequence). The CDR3 totals 15 residues. The whole variable domain, filled in from reference TRBV7-9 and TRBJ2-5, reads DTGVSQNPRHKITKRGQNVTFRCDPISEHNRLYWYRQTLGQGPEFLTYFQNEAQLEKSRLLSDRFSAERPKGSFSTLEIQRTEQGDSAMYLCASSPGRSGVETQYFGPGTRLLVL.